This TCR beta chain appears in the sequencing data of a study of cytomegalovirus exposure and HLA in healthy donors. In the study overall: The early release's HLA-typed donors yielded 80 million to 95 million unique TCRs.

The CDR3 is 16 amino acids. The V segment lost 5 bases and the J segment 3 bases; nucleotides outside the gene matches: 12. The V gene's germline CDR1 is SGHTA and CDR2 FQGTGA. PCR was performed using 60 Vbeta and 13 Jbeta primers. Method: immunoSEQ multiplex PCR; TCRdb's copy keeps in-frame clones and lacks some. The sample yields 110,000 or so clones, 70% to 85% seen once. This clone was seen only a few times. Sequencing was done on a sample of PBMCs. The source is a man between 40 and 49 years old in good health and CMV-seropositive. The chain uses TRBV7-3 and TRBJ2-7; 8 bases are a match to TRBD1. CDR3 sequence: CASSRTGQVSDYEQYF. The CDR3 bases are TGTGCCAGCAGCCGTACGGGACAGGTCTCGGACTACGAGCAGTACTTC.